This TCR beta chain was captured in a study of T cell responses to AZD1222 COVID-19 vaccine (TCRdb year 2021). At the level of the whole study: TCR sequencing was performed for over 230 trial participants, of whom 200 to 210 were given two doses of AZD1222 and some 26 were given two doses of MenACWY control vaccine. Trial participants were enrolled by age into 18-55, 56-69 and 70-plus year subgroups, with approximately 150, 28 and 58 TCR-sequenced participants respectively.

Ends trimmed: V by 2 bases, J by 7 bases; bases unmatched to a gene: 9. In the germline V gene, CDR1 corresponds to SGHRS and CDR2 to YFSETQ. The CDR3 sequence holds 16 residues, the cysteine and phenylalanine included. Only CDR3 DNA is held: 48 bases, read in frame from base 1. What the work shows at the level of the full study, not this receptor alone: The 56-69-year group was small, and its depth increase did not reach significance, likely because of low power. Most participants were white British and females outnumbered males, and the authors suggested that clonal diversity may have been underestimated. A significant rise in spike-specific TCR breadth and depth was observed after two AZD1222 doses relative to day 0 and relative to MenACWY recipients. Conclusions about previously exposed vaccinees were limited because only six or seven AZD1222 recipients were SARS-CoV-2 seropositive at baseline. Because no samples from the day 14 peak response were available, repertoires could be characterized only after the peak T cell response. The vaccine-associated CD4 TCRs covered the entire spike protein, and the dominant responses fell in regions 160-218 and 743-854. Reportedly, close to half of the unique spike-specific TCRs recognized epitopes lying outside the regions that are mutated in the B.1.351 and B.1.1.7 variants.

Points on this clone: No cognate antigen has been identified for it. No base-level quality is on record; no much larger clone is a single base apart.

The CDR3 regions of human TCRbeta chains were subjected to immunosequencing. The study's own analysis went as follows. Repertoire TCRs were matched against a reference library of SARS-CoV-2-specific TCRs generated with the MIRA antigen-specificity platform. Breadth was defined as the fraction of unique TCRs that were SARS-CoV-2-associated. Depth was defined as the fraction of total T cells that were SARS-CoV-2-associated. Using the MIRA data, each spike-specific TCR was assigned both to the spike region to which the TCR was reactive and to a CD4 or CD8 class. Log10-transformed breadth and depth values were compared by one-way ANOVA with Sidak's multiple comparisons tests. Drawn from immuneACCESS, this table holds only the in-frame rearrangements with V and J called that TCRdb kept. Clones are partly lost; checked studies trace under half to an unresolved V gene and leave the rest unexplained. Clonal size and the V and J genes are those of that table, whereas D and trimming came from the DNA. This sample gives 140,000 to 150,000 clones in total; 80% to 95% of them show up just once. The ten biggest clones cover approximately 3.8% of the sample.

The time point label, as the study defines it: about 28 days (+/-7) after the second vaccine dose. AZD1222 recipients whose second dose came at about 4 weeks and those whose second dose came at about 12 weeks were combined into one group, since spike-specific TCR depth and breadth did not differ between the two schedules. Vaccinee samples came from UK trials COV001 and COV002, including a single-blind randomized controlled phase 2/3 trial of AZD1222 (ChAdOx1 nCoV-19) in healthy adults. Trial participant PBMC samples were collected at day 0 and day 28 after the second dose for TCRbeta chain sequencing.

The material was peripheral blood, obtained 28 days after the second AZD1222 dose. This TCR came from an adult who received the AZD1222 COVID-19 vaccine. Recombination joined TRBV5-1 with TRBJ2-1, with 10 middle bases fitting TRBD2. Read as DNA, the sequence is TGCGCCAGCAGCTTACTAGCGGGGACGATGAGTAATGAGCAGTTCTTC. It encodes CASSLLAGTMSNEQFF.